This T cell receptor beta chain is from a study of blood T cell repertoires in COVID-19. Germline CDR1 is SGHVS and CDR2 is FQNEAQ. This CDR3 spans 12 amino acids. V shed 5 bases and J shed 10 bases, with 14 bases lying between them. Measured with immunoSEQ multiplex PCR; TCRdb has only the in-frame clones, and not every one. The sample holds around 260,000 clones; approximately 89% are singletons and the top ten take about 2.1%. This clonotype was obtained from a woman in her forties or fifties with acute or convalescent COVID-19. Sequencing was done on a sample of peripheral blood. V and J are TRBV7-8 and TRBJ1-1; D possibly corresponds to TRBD1 (5 bases). Here the CDR3 DNA reads TGTGCCAGCAGCCCACTGGGGCGGGGAGCTTTCTTT. This translates into CASSPLGRGAFF.